This T cell receptor (beta chain) was captured by sequencing in a study of blood T cell repertoires in COVID-19. On the study more broadly: Sources were T cells, B-cell-depleted T cells, or PBMCs; the material itself was cDNA or gDNA.

This CDR3 contains 13 residues. The germline gives CDR1 MDHEN, CDR2 SYDVKM. V was cut by 6 bases and J by 1 base, with 8 bases left in between. This table comes from immunoSEQ multiplex PCR, and its TCRdb copy is limited to in-frame clones, with some not included. The table lists 120,000 to 150,000 clones, around 89% of them singletons, with 1.2% in the top ten. The J gene is TRBJ2-3, the V gene TRBV28; possibly TRBD1 for D (5 bases). Sequencing used PBMCs or T cells enriched from blood (not recorded which). This sequence was found in a woman in her twenties or thirties with acute COVID-19. CDR3 sequence reads: CASSDSGTDTQYF. The CDR3 DNA reads TGTGCCAGCAGCGACAGTGGCACAGATACGCAGTATTTT.